Below, 11 T cell receptor beta chains from the same sample are listed, as sequenced in a study of shared clonotypes between healthy human individuals. CD8 cells classed as naive were CD45RO-negative and positively selected for CCR7, excluding terminally differentiated effector memory CD45RA+ cells. Generated by immunoSEQ multiplex PCR, the TCRdb table keeps only in-frame clones and is missing some. The sample records more than 2 million clones, approximately 92% being singletons. The sequenced sample was naive CD8+ T cells from PBMCs. The receptors stem from a man between 18 and 35 years old in good health. Some clones in this sample may be carry-over from other donors' samples.

This chain joins TRBV19 and TRBJ1-2; D unclear. CDR3 length: 18 amino acids. Between the trimmed V and J ends, which lost 6 bases and 7 bases, there was a span of 30 bases. Germline values: CDR1 LNHDA, CDR2 SQIVND (reference sequence). The CDR3 loop is CASSSDGEGWLWTGGYTF. The CDR3 bases are TGTGCCAGTAGCTCCGACGGGGAAGGGTGGCTTTGGACGGGTGGCTACACCTTC.

The J gene is TRBJ2-1, the V gene TRBV27; no reliable D call. The length of the CDR3 is 12 residues. V lost 5 bases to trimming and J lost 6 bases, with 8 bases between them. Germline V gene sequence: CDR1 MNHEY, CDR2 SMNVEV (reference sequence). The CDR3 DNA is TGTGCCAGCAGTATTTGGGGCAATGAGCAGTTCTTC. The encoded protein is CASSIWGNEQFF.

This clone occurred once. The chain carries TRBV4-1 and TRBJ1-2; 9 bases fit TRBD1. Trimming at V came to 5 bases and at J to 4 bases, leaving 8 bases not matched to a gene. The CDR3 has 15 residues. Per the germline V gene, CDR1 is MGHRA and CDR2 is YSYEKL. The CDR3 DNA follows: TGCGCCAGCAGCTTCGGACAGGGGAGTTCCTATGGCTACACCTTC. This sequence encodes CASSFGQGSSYGYTF.

The V and J genes are TRBV10-1 and TRBJ2-1; D is perhaps TRBD1 (5 bases). The germline V gene encodes CDR1 WNHNN and CDR2 SYGVQD (reference sequence). The CDR3 runs to 14 residues. In DNA form, the CDR3 reads TGCGGACTTAGGGCCTCTGAAAAGGGGAATGAGCAGTTCTTC. Protein sequence: CGLRASEKGNEQFF.

The chain uses TRBV10-3 and TRBJ2-1; possibly TRBD2 for D (6 bases). In germline, CDR1 is ENHRY, CDR2 SYGVKD. V was trimmed by 6 bases and J by 8 bases, leaving 11 bases between them. The CDR3 sequence is 12 residues long. The CDR3 nucleotides read TGTGCCATCAGGGACTACCTAGATGAGCAGTTCTTC. Its translation is CAIRDYLDEQFF.

The chain joins TRBV14 to TRBJ1-4; D remains unclear. The CDR3 has 9 residues. Germline V gene sequence: CDR1 SGHDN, CDR2 FVKESK. Between the trimmed V and J ends, which lost 8 bases and 6 bases, there was a span of 1 base. The CDR3 spells CASHEKLFF. In DNA form, the CDR3 reads TGTGCCAGCCATGAAAAACTGTTTTTT.

The chain is built from TRBV7-9 and TRBJ1-4, with D tentatively TRBD1 (5 bases). The germline CDR1 and CDR2 sequences are SEHNR and FQNEAQ (reference sequence). The CDR3 totals 14 residues. V was cut by 5 bases and J by 3 bases, with 10 bases left in between. In DNA form, the CDR3 reads TGTGCCAGCAGCCATGGGACGGCTAATGAAAAACTGTTTTTT. This encodes CASSHGTANEKLFF. Full variable domain (remainder filled in from reference TRBV7-9 and TRBJ1-4): DTGVSQNPRHKITKRGQNVTFRCDPISEHNRLYWYRQTLGQGPEFLTYFQNEAQLEKSRLLSDRFSAERPKGSFSTLEIQRTEQGDSAMYLCASSHGTANEKLFFGSGTQLSVL.

The chain joins TRBV11-2 to TRBJ2-1; no reliable D call. Germline assignment: CDR1 SGHAT and CDR2 FQNNGV. This CDR3 has 18 residues. V lost 6 bases, J lost 0 bases, and 21 bases lay in between. The CDR3 DNA reads as TGTGCCAGCAGGCACCTTCGCGCCAGCATCAGCTCCTACAATGAGCAGTTCTTC. It encodes CASRHLRASISSYNEQFF.

This sequence joins TRBV5-1 and TRBJ2-3; D is perhaps TRBD1 or TRBD2 (6 bases each). V was cut by 5 bases and J by 4 bases, with 26 bases left in between. The CDR3 has 18 amino acids. Per the germline V gene, CDR1 is SGHRS and CDR2 is YFSETQ. The CDR3 here is CASSRGPRKEGVADTQYF. The DNA of the CDR3 is TGCGCCAGCAGTCGAGGGCCCCGGAAGGAGGGGGTGGCAGATACGCAGTATTTT.

In regard to this clone: Other DNA sequences in the same sample also yield this CDR3. The rearrangement uses TRBV6-5 and TRBJ1-1, with a weak D call TRBD1 (5 bases). This CDR3 spans 12 amino acids. CDR1 is MNHEY, CDR2 SVGAGI, per germline. The germline V and J ends were trimmed by 2 bases and 4 bases, with 5 bases remaining between them. CDR3 amino acids: CASSYGGTEAFF. The CDR3 DNA reads as TGTGCCAGCAGTTACGGGGGCACTGAAGCTTTCTTT.

The rearrangement joins TRBV7-9 to TRBJ2-1; D unclear. Germline V gene sequence: CDR1 SEHNR, CDR2 FQNEAQ (reference sequence). V was pared by 5 bases and J by 2 bases, with 4 bases between. CDR3 length: 12 amino acids. The CDR3 sequence: CASSHTYNEQFF. CDR3 DNA: TGTGCCAGCAGCCACACCTACAATGAGCAGTTCTTC.